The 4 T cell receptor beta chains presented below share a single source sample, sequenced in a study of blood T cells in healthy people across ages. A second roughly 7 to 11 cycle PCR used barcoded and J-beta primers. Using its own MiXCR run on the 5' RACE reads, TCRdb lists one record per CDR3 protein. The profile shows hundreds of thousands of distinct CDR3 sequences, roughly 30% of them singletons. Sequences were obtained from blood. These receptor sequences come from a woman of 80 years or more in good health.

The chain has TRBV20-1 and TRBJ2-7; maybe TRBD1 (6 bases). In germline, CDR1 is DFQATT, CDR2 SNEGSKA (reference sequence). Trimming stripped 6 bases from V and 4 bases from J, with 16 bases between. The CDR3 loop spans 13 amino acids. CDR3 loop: CSAFLGAPYEQYF. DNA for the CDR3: TGCAGTGCGTTCTTGGGGGCTCCATACGAGCAGTACTTC.

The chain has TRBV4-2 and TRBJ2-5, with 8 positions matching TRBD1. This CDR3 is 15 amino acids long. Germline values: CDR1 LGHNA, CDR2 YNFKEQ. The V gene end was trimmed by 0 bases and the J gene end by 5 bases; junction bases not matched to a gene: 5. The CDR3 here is CASSQERDRYETQYF. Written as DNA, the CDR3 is TGTGCCAGCAGCCAAGAAAGGGACAGGTACGAGACCCAGTACTTC.

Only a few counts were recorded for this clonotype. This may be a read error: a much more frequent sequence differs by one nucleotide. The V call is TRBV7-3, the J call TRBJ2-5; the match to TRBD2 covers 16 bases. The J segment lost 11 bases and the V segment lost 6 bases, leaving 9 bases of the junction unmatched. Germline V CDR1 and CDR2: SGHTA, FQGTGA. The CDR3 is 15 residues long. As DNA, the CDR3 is TGTGCCAGCAGTCCCGGGACTAGCGGGGGGGCTGAGCAGTACTTC. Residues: CASSPGTSGGAEQYF. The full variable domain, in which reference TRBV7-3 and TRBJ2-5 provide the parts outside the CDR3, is GAGVSQTPSNKVTEKGKYVELRCDPISGHTALYWYRQSLGQGPEFLIYFQGTGAADDSGLPNDRFFAVRPEGSVSTLKIQRTERGDSAVYLCASSPGTSGGAEQYFGPGTRLLVL.

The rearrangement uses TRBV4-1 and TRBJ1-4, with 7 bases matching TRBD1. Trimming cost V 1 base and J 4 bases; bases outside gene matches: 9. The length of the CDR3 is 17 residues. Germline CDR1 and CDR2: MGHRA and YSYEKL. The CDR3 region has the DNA TGCGCCAGCAGCCAAGGCCCAACTAGGGGGCTTAATGAAAAACTGTTTTTT. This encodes CASSQGPTRGLNEKLFF.